The T cell receptor beta chain described here comes from a study of post-analysis software for immune sequencing data. Researchers reported that TCR beta cDNA libraries carried unique molecular identifiers. TCRdb redid the calling of the PCR reads with MiXCR, one entry per CDR3 protein. Among approximately 690,000 distinct CDR3 sequences listed, 59% were seen once. In regard to this clonotype: Its antigen is unidentified.

Broader study findings: Five or six TRBV segments, TRBV5-6, TRBV5-1 and TRBV20-1 among them, were found more frequent in patients than controls.

This CDR3 has 12 residues. Between the trimmed V and J ends, which lost 2 bases and 4 bases, there was a span of 5 bases. The germline gives CDR1 ENHRY, CDR2 SYGVKD. Sequenced material: blood. The gene calls are TRBV10-3 and TRBJ1-1; D unclear. This TCR derives from a girl aged 2 to 9 with multiple sclerosis. The CDR3 protein is CAISETGTEAFF. CDR3 nucleotides: TGTGCCATCAGTGAGACGGGCACTGAAGCTTTCTTT.